A selection of T cell receptor beta chains follows, all from one sample in a study of T-cell reconstitution after alpha-beta-depleted transplantation in children. In TCRdb, the PCR reads were re-called with MiXCR into one record per CDR3 protein. The sample carries approximately 650,000 distinct CDR3 sequences, about an eighth recorded once. This sample comprised PBMCs, obtained before TCRalphabeta/CD19-depleted stem cell transplant. These receptors were collected from a girl aged 2-10 years with congenital amegakaryocytic thrombocytopenia, due to receive a stem cell transplant. Each CDR3 is given with its conserved first and last residue. A D gene is named only where the DNA matches it firmly. Clone size is not always given. Where it is, it says once, few, many or a class for expanded clones.

clone size,V gene,D gene,J gene,CDR3 length,CDR3 DNA,CDR3 protein
many,TRBV5-1,.,TRBJ2-5,14,TGCGCCAGCAGCTCGGACAGCAACCAAGAGACCCAGTACTTC,CASSSDSNQETQYF
.,TRBV11-2,.,TRBJ2-7,14,TGTGCCAGCAGCTTAGTCTCCCAGATTCACGAGCAGTACTTC,CASSLVSQIHEQYF
.,TRBV28,TRBD2,TRBJ2-5,14,TGTGCCAGCAGCCCCCTGGGAGGGAAGGAGACCCAGTACTTC,CASSPLGGKETQYF
many,TRBV20-1,.,TRBJ2-5,17,TGCAGTGCTAGGATTGTTTTTGACGGCTTTGTGAGAGAGACCCAGTACTTC,CSARIVFDGFVRETQYF
.,TRBV20-1,TRBD2,TRBJ2-5,14,TGCAGTGCTAGGAGTGGGAGGGCCGTAGAGACCCAGTACTTC,CSARSGRAVETQYF
many,TRBV7-2,.,TRBJ2-3,16,TGTGCCAGCAGCCCCACGCTGACTTTTACCACAGATACGCAGTATTTT,CASSPTLTFTTDTQYF
.,TRBV3-1,.,TRBJ2-7,17,TGTGCCACCTCCCAAGAGGTAGGAACGGGGAGCTCCTACGAGCAGTACTTC,CATSQEVGTGSSYEQYF
many,TRBV20-1,.,TRBJ2-7,16,TGCAGTGCTAGAGATTCCGGAGCGCTTTCATCCTACGAGCAGTACTTC,CSARDSGALSSYEQYF
few,TRBV25-1,.,TRBJ2-1,14,TGTGCCAGCAGTGAATTTGACGGGTACAATGAGCAGTTCTTC,CASSEFDGYNEQFF
many,TRBV20-1,TRBD1,TRBJ2-7,12,TGCCGAGCCGGGACAGGTTCCTACGAGCAGTACTTC,CRAGTGSYEQYF
many,TRBV11-2,.,TRBJ2-7,15,TGTGCCAGCAGCCTAATGGGTCTTGACTCCTACGAGCAGTACTTC,CASSLMGLDSYEQYF
.,TRBV4-1,TRBD2,TRBJ2-1,17,TGCGCCAGCAGCCACCGTCGTGGCGGGAGTGAGGACAATGAGCAGTTCTTC,CASSHRRGGSEDNEQFF
few,TRBV6-5,.,TRBJ1-2,16,TGTGCCAGCAGTTACGTTCCGCGTGGAAATAGAAATGGCGACACCTTC,CASSYVPRGNRNGDTF
.,TRBV5-1,TRBD2,TRBJ2-1,14,TGCGCCAGCAGCGGCGGGAGTCCCTACAATGAGCAGTTCTTC,CASSGGSPYNEQFF
.,TRBV20-1,TRBD1,TRBJ2-7,13,TGCAGTGCTAGGGGGGACAGGGGCCACGAGCAGTACTTC,CSARGDRGHEQYF
.,TRBV19,.,TRBJ2-7,14,TGTGCCAGTAGTCAACGTATCGCCGACTACGAGCAGTACTTC,CASSQRIADYEQYF
many,TRBV20-1,.,TRBJ2-1,16,TGCAGTGCAAGGGCTTCTGTCAGCAATGTCTACAATGAGCAGTTCTTC,CSARASVSNVYNEQFF
many,TRBV5-1,TRBD2,TRBJ2-1,17,TGCGCCAGCAGCGGGATGTACGGACTAGCGGGATACAATGAGCAGTTCTTC,CASSGMYGLAGYNEQFF
many,TRBV12-3/TRBV12-4,.,TRBJ1-1,13,TGTGCCAGCAGTTTAAGGACAGACCCTGAAGCTTTCTTT,CASSLRTDPEAFF
.,TRBV5-1,.,TRBJ1-3,14,TGCGCCAGCAGCTTGGGAATCGCTGGAAACACCATATATTTT,CASSLGIAGNTIYF
.,TRBV20-1,TRBD1,TRBJ1-1,15,TGCAGTGCTAGAGATCCTCGGACAGGGAACGCTGAAGCTTTCTTT,CSARDPRTGNAEAFF
many,TRBV18,.,TRBJ1-2,16,TGTGCCAGCTCACCCCCGGACCCATTCAGGGACTATGGCTACACCTTC,CASSPPDPFRDYGYTF
.,TRBV5-1,.,TRBJ2-1,16,TGCGCCAGCAGCTTGGCCCCCGCTGACCAGGGGAATGAGCAGTTCTTC,CASSLAPADQGNEQFF